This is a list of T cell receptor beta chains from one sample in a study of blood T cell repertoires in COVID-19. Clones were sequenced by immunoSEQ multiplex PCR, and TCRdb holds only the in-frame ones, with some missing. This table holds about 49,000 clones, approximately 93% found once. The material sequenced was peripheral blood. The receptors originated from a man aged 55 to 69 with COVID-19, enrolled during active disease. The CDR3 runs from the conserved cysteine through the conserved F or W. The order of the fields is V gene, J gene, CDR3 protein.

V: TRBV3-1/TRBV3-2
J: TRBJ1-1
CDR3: CASSQGGQTNTEAFF

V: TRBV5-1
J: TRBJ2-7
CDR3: CASSLDRQTYEQYF

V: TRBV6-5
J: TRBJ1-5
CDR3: CASSQQGNQPQHF

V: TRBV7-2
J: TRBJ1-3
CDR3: CASRKTGAEGNTIYF

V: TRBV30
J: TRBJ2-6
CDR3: CAWSVGLKASIPLSGANVLTF

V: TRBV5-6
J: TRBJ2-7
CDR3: CASSYDRALYEQYF

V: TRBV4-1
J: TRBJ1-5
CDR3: CASSQGRARGIDQPQHF

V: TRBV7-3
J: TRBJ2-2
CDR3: CASSRAGANTGELFF

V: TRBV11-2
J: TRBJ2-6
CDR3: CASSLRKWEPGANVLTF

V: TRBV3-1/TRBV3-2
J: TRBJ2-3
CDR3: CASSRYFSGGATDTQYF

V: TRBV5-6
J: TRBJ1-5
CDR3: CASSFRYSNQPQHF

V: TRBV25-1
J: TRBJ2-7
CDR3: CASRGGQGPYEQYF

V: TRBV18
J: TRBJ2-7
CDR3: CASSPQGANNEQYF

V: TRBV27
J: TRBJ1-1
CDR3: CASSLSGSGQKAFF

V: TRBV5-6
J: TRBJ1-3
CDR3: CASSDLRGYSGNTIYF

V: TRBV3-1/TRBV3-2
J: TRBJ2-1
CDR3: CASSQDRRAQGMPGGEQFF

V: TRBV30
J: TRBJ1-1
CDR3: CAWSVLGLNTEAFF

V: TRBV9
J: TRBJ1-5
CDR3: CASSVGPTGGGNQPQHF

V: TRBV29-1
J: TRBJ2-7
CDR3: CSVISGSYEQYF

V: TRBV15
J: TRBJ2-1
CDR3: CATSSTPRSYGSPRGYNEQFF

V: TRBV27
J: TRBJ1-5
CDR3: CASSPLLNQPQHF

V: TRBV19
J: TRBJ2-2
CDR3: CASSIGRTSGAGELFF

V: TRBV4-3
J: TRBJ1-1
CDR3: CASSQGGDRGRIGTEAFF

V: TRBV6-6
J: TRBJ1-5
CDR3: CASRGAGDLGPQHF

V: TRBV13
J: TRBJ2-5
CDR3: CASSSRLAGGQETQYF

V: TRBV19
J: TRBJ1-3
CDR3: CASSPTGTPGNTIYF

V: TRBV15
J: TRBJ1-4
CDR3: CATSREDRDPGKLFF

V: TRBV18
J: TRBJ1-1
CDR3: CASSPPSGRPEAFF

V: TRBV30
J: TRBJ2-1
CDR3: CAWSAGYNEQFF

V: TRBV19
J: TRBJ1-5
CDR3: CASRSLDRSNQPQHF

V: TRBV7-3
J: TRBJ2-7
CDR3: CASPLEVEYEQYF

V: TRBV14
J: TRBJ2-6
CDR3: CASSQLKSSGANVLTF

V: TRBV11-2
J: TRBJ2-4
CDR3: CASSLAQQRVRNIQYF

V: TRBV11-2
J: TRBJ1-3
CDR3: CASSHTGSLNTIYF

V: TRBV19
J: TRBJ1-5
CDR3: CASTIQGANSNQPQHF

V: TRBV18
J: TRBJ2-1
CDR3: CASSPQRDLYNEQFF

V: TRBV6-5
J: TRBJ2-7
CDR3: CASSPGQLSYEQYF

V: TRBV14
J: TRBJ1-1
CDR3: CASSQDGTGLEAFF

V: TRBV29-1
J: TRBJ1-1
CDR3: CSVPDSLSNTEAFF

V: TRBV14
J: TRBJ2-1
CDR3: CASSSLFGSHLSYNEQFF

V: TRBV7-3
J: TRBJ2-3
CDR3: CASSLYSSTDTQYF

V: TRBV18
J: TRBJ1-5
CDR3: CASSPRTDSNQPQHF

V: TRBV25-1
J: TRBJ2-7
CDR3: CASRATGLSSYEQYF

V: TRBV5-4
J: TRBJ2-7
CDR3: CASSVGTSGYEQYF

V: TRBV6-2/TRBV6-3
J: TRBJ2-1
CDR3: CASSPSRDRGPNEQFF

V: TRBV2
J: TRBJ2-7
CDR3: CASRLAGEPYEQYF

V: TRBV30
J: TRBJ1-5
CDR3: CAWSVGVLSTAQMGNQPQHF